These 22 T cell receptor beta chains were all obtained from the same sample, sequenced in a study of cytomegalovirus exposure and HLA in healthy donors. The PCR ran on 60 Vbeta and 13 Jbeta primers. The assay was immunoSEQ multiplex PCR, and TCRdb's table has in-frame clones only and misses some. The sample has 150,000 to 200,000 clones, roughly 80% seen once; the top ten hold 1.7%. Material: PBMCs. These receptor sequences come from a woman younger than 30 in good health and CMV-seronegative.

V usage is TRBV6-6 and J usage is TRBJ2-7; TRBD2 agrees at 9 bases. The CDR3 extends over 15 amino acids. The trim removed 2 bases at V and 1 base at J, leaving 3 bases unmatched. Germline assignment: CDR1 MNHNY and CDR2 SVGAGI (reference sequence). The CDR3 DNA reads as TGTGCCAGCAGTTACAGCAGCGGGGGGTCCTACGAGCAGTACGTC. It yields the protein CASSYSSGGSYEQYV.

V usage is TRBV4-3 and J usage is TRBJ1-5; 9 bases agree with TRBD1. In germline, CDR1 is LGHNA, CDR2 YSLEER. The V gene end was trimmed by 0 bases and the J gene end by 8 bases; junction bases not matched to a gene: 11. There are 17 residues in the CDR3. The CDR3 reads CASSQDRNRGQVEPQHF. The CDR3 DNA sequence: TGCGCCAGCAGCCAAGATAGGAACAGGGGGCAAGTTGAGCCCCAGCATTTT.

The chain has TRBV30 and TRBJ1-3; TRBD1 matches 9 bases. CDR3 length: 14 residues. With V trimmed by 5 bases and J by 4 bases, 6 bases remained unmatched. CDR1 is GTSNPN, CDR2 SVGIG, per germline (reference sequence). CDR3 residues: CAWEQGAGGNTIYF. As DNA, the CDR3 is TGTGCCTGGGAACAGGGGGCGGGAGGAAACACCATATATTTT. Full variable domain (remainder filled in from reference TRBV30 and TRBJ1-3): SQTIHQWPATLVQPVGSPLSLECTVEGTSNPNLYWYRQAAGRGLQLLFYSVGIGQISSEVPQNLSASRPQDRQFILSSKKLLLSDSGFYLCAWEQGAGGNTIYFGEGSWLTVV.

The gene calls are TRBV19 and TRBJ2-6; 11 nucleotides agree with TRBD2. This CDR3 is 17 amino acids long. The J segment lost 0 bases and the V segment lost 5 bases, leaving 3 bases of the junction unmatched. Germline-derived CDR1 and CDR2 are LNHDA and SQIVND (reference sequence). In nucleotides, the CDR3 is TGTGCCAGTAGTCTGACTAGCGGGGTCTCTGGGGCCAACGTCCTGACTTTC. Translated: CASSLTSGVSGANVLTF.

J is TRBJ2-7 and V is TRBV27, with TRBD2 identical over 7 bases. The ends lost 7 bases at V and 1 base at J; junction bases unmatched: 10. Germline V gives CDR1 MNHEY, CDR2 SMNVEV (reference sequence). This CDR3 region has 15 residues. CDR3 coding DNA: TGTGCCAGCACCTCCGGGAGGAGGCAGTCCTACGAGCAGTACGTC. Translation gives CASTSGRRQSYEQYV.

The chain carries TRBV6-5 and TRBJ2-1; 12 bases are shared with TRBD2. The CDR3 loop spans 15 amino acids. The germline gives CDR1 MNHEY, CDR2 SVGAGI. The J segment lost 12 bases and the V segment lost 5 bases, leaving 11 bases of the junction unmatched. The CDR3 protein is CASSRTSGVALGQFF. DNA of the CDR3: TGTGCCAGCAGTCGGACTAGCGGGGTGGCCCTGGGGCAGTTCTTC.

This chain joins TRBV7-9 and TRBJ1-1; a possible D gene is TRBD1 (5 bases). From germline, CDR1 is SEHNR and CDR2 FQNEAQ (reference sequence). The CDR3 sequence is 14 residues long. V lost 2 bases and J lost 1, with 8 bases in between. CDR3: CASSLRQRNTEAFF. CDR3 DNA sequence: TGTGCCAGCAGCTTAAGACAGAGGAACACTGAAGCTTTCTTT.

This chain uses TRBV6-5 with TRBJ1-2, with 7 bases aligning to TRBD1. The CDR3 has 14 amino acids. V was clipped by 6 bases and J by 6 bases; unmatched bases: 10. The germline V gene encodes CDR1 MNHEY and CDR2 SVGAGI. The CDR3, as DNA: TGTGCCAGCAGCAGAAAGGGGGCCCGGAATGGCTACACCTTC. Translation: CASSRKGARNGYTF.

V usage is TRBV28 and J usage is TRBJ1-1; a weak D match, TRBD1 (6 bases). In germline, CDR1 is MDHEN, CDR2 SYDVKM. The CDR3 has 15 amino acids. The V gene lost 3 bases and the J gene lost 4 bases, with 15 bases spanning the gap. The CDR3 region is CASSFTGIEVTEAFF. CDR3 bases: TGTGCCAGCAGTTTTACAGGGATTGAGGTCACTGAAGCTTTCTTT.

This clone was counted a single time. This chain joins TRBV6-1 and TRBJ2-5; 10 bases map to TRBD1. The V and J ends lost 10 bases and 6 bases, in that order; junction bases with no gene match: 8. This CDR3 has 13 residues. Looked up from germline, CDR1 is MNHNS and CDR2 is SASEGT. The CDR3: CAIMGQGLQTQYF. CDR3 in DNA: TGTGCCATCATGGGACAGGGGTTACAGACCCAGTACTTC.

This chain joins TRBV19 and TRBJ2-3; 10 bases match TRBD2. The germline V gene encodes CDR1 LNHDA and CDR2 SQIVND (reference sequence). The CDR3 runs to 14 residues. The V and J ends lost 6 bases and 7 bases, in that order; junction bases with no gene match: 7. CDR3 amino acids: CASRKAGGPHTQYF. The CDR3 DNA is TGTGCCAGTAGAAAAGCGGGAGGGCCGCATACGCAGTATTTT.

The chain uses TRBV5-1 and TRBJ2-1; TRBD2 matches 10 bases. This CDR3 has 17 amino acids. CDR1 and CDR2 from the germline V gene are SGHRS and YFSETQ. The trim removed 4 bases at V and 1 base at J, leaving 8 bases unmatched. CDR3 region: CASSPLAGGRSYNEQFF. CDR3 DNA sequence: TGCGCCAGCAGCCCGTTAGCGGGAGGAAGGTCCTACAATGAGCAGTTCTTC.

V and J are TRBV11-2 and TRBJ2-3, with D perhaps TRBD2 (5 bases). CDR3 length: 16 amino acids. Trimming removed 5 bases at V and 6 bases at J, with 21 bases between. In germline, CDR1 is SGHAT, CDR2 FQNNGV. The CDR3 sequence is CASSAAVRVPRDTQYF. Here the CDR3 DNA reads TGTGCCAGCAGCGCCGCGGTGCGGGTGCCCCGGGATACGCAGTATTTT.

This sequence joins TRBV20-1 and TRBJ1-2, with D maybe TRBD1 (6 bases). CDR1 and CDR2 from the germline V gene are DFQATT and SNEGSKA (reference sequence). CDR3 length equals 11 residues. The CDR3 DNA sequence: TGCAGCGCGCGGACAGCTTTTTTCTACACCTTC. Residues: CSARTAFFYTF.

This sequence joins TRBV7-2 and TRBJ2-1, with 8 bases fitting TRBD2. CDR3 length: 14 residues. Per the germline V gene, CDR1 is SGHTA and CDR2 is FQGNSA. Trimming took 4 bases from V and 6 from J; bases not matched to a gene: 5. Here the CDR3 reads CASSSGLAPNEQFF. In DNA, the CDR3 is TGTGCCAGCAGCTCTGGACTAGCTCCCAATGAGCAGTTCTTC. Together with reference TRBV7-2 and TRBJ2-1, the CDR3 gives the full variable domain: GAGVSQSPSNKVTEKGKDVELRCDPISGHTALYWYRQSLGQGLEFLIYFQGNSAPDKSGLPSDRFSAERTGGSVSTLTIQRTQQEDSAVYLCASSSGLAPNEQFFGPGTRLTVL.

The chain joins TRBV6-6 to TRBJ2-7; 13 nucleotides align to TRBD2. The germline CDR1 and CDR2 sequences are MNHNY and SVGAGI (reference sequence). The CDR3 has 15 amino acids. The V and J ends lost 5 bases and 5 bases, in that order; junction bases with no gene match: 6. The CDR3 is CASSRTSGSWDEQYV. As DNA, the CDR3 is TGTGCCAGCAGTCGGACTAGCGGGAGTTGGGACGAGCAGTACGTC.

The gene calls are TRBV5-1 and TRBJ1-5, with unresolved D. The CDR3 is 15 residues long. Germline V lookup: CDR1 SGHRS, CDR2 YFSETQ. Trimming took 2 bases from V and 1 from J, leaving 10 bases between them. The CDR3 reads CASSLTPLSNQPQHF. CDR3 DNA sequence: TGCGCCAGCAGCTTAACACCTTTGAGCAATCAGCCCCAGCATTTT.

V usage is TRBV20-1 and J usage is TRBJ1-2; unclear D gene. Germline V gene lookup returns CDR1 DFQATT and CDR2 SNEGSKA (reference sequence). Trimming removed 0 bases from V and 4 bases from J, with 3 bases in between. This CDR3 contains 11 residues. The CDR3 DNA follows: TGCAGTGCTAGAGAGGCCTATGGCTACACCTTC. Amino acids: CSAREAYGYTF.

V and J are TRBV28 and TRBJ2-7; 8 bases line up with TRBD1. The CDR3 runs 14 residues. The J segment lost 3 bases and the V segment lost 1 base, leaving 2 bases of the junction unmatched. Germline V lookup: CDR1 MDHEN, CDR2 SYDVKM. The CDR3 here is CASSLLGQDYEQYF. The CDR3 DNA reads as TGTGCCAGCAGTTTATTGGGACAGGACTACGAGCAGTACTTC. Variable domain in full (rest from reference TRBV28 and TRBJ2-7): DVKVTQSSRYLVKRTGEKVFLECVQDMDHENMFWYRQDPGLGLRLIYFSYDVKMKEKGDIPEGYSVSREKKERFSLILESASTNQTSMYLCASSLLGQDYEQYFGPGTRLTVT.

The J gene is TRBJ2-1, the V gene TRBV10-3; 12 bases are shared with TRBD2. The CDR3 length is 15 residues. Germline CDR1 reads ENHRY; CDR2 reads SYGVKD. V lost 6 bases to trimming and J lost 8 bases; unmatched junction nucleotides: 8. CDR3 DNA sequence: TGTGCCATCAGATCCGGGACTAGCGGGCTGTATGAGCAGTTCTTC. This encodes CAIRSGTSGLYEQFF.

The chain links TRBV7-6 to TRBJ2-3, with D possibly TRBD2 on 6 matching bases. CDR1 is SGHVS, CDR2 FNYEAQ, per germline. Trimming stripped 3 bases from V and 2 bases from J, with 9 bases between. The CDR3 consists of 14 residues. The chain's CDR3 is CASSLAGYTDTQYF. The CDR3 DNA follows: TGTGCCAGCAGCTTGGCGGGATACACAGATACGCAGTATTTT.

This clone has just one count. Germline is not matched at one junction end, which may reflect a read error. CDR3 sequence (DNA): TGTGCTAGTGGAAGACCGCGCGGAGACTTC. It specifies CASGRPRGDF. V is TRBV12-5 and J is TRBJ2-4; no definite D call. Germline CDR1 LGHNT, CDR2 FRNRAP. This CDR3 has 10 residues.